This T cell receptor (beta chain) was obtained from a study of blood T cell repertoires in COVID-19. Study details: The analysed material was cDNA or gDNA that came from T cells, B-cell-depleted T cells, or PBMCs.

V shed 2 bases and J 3 bases; nucleotides not matched to a gene: 4. Germline CDR1 and CDR2: MNHEY and SMNVEV (reference sequence). CDR3 length equals 15 residues. Produced via immunoSEQ multiplex PCR; TCRdb's table is partial and in-frame only. The top ten hold 4.7% of the sample, which has tens of thousands of clones, more than 75% seen once. The V call is TRBV27, the J call TRBJ2-3; 8 bases align to TRBD2. Specimen: peripheral blood. This clonotype was obtained from a human donor in a cohort sampled during active COVID-19. The CDR3 sequence: CASSLGTRFTDTQYF. CDR3 coding DNA: TGTGCCAGCAGTTTAGGGACTAGATTTACAGATACGCAGTATTTT.